This entry describes one T cell receptor beta chain. CDR1 is ENHRY and CDR2 is SYGVKD in the germline V gene. V was clipped by 6 bases and J by 1 base; unmatched bases: 7. The CDR3 is 16 amino acids. TCRdb's table, derived via immunoSEQ multiplex PCR, lists solely in-frame clones and lacks some. The table lists about 84,000 clones, around 80% of them singletons, with under 14% in the top ten. The entry originates in a study of control samples from healthy donors and cancer patients. The V and J genes are TRBV10-3 and TRBJ2-7; 12 bases are shared with TRBD2. The sequence derives from a man aged 60 to 69 with head and neck cancer. Sequenced sample: PBMCs. The CDR3 region has the DNA TGTGCCATCAGGGGACTAGCGGGCCTACGGTCCTACGAGCAGTACTTC. Its protein is CAIRGLAGLRSYEQYF.